This record covers a single T cell receptor (beta chain). Its specific antigen is unknown. Within one base of it there is no much larger clone, and no base qualities were kept. The collaborating institutions used their own protocols to collect whole blood in K2EDTA tubes. For TCRbeta analysis, collaborators shipped samples in one of three forms: frozen whole blood, isolated PBMCs, or DNA extracted from either of those sample types. CDR1 SNHLY and CDR2 FYNNEI are derived from the germline V gene. Trimming leaves V shorter by 6 bases and J shorter by 0 bases, with the junction holding 2 bases beyond the gene matches. The CDR3 contains 14 residues, cysteine and phenylalanine counted. The kept DNA is CDR3 alone, 42 bases in frame from the first base. This entry comes from a study of blood T cell repertoires in COVID-19 (dated by TCRdb to 2018 to 2021). With regard to the full study: Collaborator samples came from the United States, Italy and Spain and covered acute and convalescent phases of COVID-19. The material from the prospective study consisted of cDNA or gDNA derived from T cells, B-cell-depleted T cells, or PBMCs. The dataset comprised deeply sampled blood TCRbeta repertoires from subjects exposed to, actively infected with, or recovered from COVID-19. The repertoires were released in a freely available public database meant as a resource for research on the immune response to SARS-CoV-2. Samples were obtained from the ongoing ImmuneRACE study (first 160 participants) and from 1,200 or so subjects provided by 6 global collaborators. Nearly every sample came with metadata listing a de-identified subject ID, COVID-19 status, age in years and sex. HLA class I and class II types, where available, came from metadata supplied by the sample provider rather than from assay-based typing. What the authors observed across the whole study: How much clinical and demographic metadata was included differed by source and by participant, and the metadata was provided uncurated.

TCRbeta CDR3 regions were amplified from genomic DNA using the immunoSEQ Assay, a bias-controlled multiplex PCR. Per the authors' processing: The number of nucleated cells in each sample was estimated by amplification of reference gene primers within the assay. To quantify the absolute abundance of each unique TCRbeta CDR3 rearrangement, sequence reads were collapsed and filtered. For each sample, productive Simpson clonality was calculated as the square root of Simpson's diversity index across productive rearrangements. TCRdb took this table from immuneACCESS and kept in-frame rearrangements with V and J called. Such tables lack part of the clones; where checked against another copy, unresolved V genes explain under half of the gap, and the rest is unexplained. V and J calls and clone size are given by that table; D and trimming were obtained from the DNA. The sample records about 95,000 clones, roughly nine tenths of which are singletons. In total, the top ten clones hold about 3.2% of the sample.

The sequencing sample was made of peripheral blood. The chain is made from TRBV2 and TRBJ1-5; 7 of the junction bases match TRBD1. The clonotype comes from a woman in her seventies with acute or convalescent COVID-19. The bases are TGTGCCAGCAGGGGGGACAGTAGCAATCAGCCCCAGCATTTT. Its coded protein is CASRGDSSNQPQHF.